This T cell receptor beta chain was sequenced during a study of STAT3 mutations in large granular lymphocyte leukemia. Study-level background: Roughly half the longitudinally sequenced T-LGLL patients had canonical STAT3 mutations. More than half of T-LGLL patients received immunosuppressive therapy. Notes on the study in general: In about 35% of the 18 patients, new TCR clonotypes emerged after therapy. In T-cell large granular lymphocyte leukemia, about half of patients showed multiple immunodominant subclonotypes.

Clones were read by immunoSEQ multiplex PCR, and TCRdb kept only the in-frame ones, dropping some. The table has 2,000 to 3,000 clones, around 32% seen once; the top ten hold approximately 57%. Of note for this clone: The antigen is undetermined.

Looked up from germline, CDR1 is MNHEY and CDR2 is SVGAGI. This CDR3 has 14 residues. V gave up 4 bases and J gave up 5 bases, with 12 bases separating them. The chain couples TRBV6-5 to TRBJ1-5, with D possibly matching TRBD1 (6 bases). Sequencing was carried out using PBMCs. The clonotype comes from a human donor with T large granular lymphocyte leukemia. Some clones in this sample may be carry-over from other donors' samples. As DNA, the CDR3 is TGTGCCAGCAGTTCACTCGCAGGGGATCAGCCCCAGCATTTT. Residues: CASSSLAGDQPQHF.